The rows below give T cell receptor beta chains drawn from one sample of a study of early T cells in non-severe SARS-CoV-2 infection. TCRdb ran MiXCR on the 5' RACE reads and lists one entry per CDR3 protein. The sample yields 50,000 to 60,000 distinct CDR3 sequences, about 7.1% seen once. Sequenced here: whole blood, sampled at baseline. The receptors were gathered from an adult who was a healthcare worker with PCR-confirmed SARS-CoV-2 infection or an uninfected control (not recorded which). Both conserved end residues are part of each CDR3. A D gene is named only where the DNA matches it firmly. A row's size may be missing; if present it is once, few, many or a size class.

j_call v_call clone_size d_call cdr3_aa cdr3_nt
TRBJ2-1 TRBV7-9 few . CASSKDRSGYSSYNEQFF TGTGCCAGCAGCAAAGACAGGTCCGGGTACAGCTCCTACAATGAGCAGTTCTTC
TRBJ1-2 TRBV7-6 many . CASSLGTGDYGYTF TGTGCCAGCAGCTTAGGTACAGGAGACTATGGCTACACCTTC
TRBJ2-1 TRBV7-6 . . CASSLAVVGPSYNEEFF TGTGCCAGCAGCTTAGCGGTCGTCGGACCCTCCTACAATGAGGAGTTCTTC
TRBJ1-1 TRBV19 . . CASKNAGASFGTRRAFF TGTGCCAGTAAAAACGCTGGAGCCTCATTCGGGACTAGAAGGGCTTTCTTT
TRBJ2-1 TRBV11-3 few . CASAGYDYNEQFF TGTGCCAGCGCAGGGTATGACTACAATGAGCAGTTCTTC
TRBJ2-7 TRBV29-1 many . CSVIGGGEQYF TGCAGCGTTATAGGAGGGGGCGAGCAGTACTTC
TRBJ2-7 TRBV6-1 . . CASSEAPQVLRAGEQYF TGTGCCAGCAGTGAAGCTCCCCAGGTACTGAGGGCAGGTGAGCAGTACTTC
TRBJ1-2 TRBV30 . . CAWSVGGGDGYTF TGTGCCTGGAGTGTGGGGGGCGGCGATGGCTACACCTTC
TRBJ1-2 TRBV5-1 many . CASSLLQGSFGYTF TGCGCCAGCAGCTTGCTTCAGGGGAGTTTTGGCTACACCTTC
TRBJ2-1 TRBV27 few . CASSLLGVNNEQFF TGTGCCAGCAGTCTCCTCGGGGTGAACAATGAGCAGTTCTTC
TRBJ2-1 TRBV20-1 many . CSAHRTSSYNEQFF TGCAGTGCTCATAGGACCAGCTCCTACAATGAGCAGTTCTTC
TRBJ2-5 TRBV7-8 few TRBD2 CASSLEGTSEETQYF TGTGCCAGCAGCTTAGAGGGAACTAGCGAGGAGACCCAGTACTTC
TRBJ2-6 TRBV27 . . CASSGTVNVLTF TGTGCCAGCAGCGGTACAGTCAACGTCCTGACTTTC
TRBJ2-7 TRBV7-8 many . CASSSSGEQYF TGTGCCAGCAGCTCCAGTGGCGAGCAGTACTTC
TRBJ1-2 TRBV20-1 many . CSARVGGYGYTF TGCAGTGCTAGAGTTGGTGGCTATGGCTACACCTTC
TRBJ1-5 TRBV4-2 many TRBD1 CASSQDRGLNQPQHF TGTGCCAGCAGCCAAGACAGGGGGCTCAATCAGCCCCAGCATTTT
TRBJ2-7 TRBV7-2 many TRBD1 CASSLVGTGTHEQYF TGTGCCAGCAGCTTAGTGGGGACAGGCACCCACGAGCAGTACTTC
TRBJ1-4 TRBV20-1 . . CSASGFGQKEVATNEKLFF TGCAGTGCTAGTGGATTTGGGCAGAAAGAAGTCGCAACTAATGAAAAACTGTTTTTT
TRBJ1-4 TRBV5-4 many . CASSTRTGGEKLFF TGTGCCAGCAGCACACGTACGGGGGGGGAAAAACTGTTTTTT
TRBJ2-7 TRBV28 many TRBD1 CASRLQGTYEQYF TGTGCCAGCAGGTTACAGGGGACCTACGAGCAGTACTTC
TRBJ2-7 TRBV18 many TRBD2 CASSPRLTTGGSDEQYF TGTGCCAGCTCACCGAGATTGACCACGGGGGGTTCGGACGAGCAGTACTTC
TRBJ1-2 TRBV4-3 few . CASSQGFGGYTF TGCGCCAGCAGCCAGGGATTTGGAGGCTACACCTTC
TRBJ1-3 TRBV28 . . CASSLSTPAKNTIYF TGTGCCAGCAGCCTCTCGACCCCCGCAAAAAACACCATATATTTT
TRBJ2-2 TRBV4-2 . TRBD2 CASSHETGGDTGELFF TGTGCCAGCAGCCACGAAACCGGGGGGGACACCGGGGAGCTGTTTTTT
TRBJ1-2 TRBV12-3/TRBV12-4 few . CASSSHTANYGYTF TGTGCCAGCAGTTCCCACACAGCGAACTATGGCTACACCTTC
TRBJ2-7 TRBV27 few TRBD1 CASSSVGTGEREQYF TGTGCCAGCAGTTCCGTAGGGACAGGGGAGCGTGAGCAGTACTTC
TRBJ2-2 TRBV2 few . CASRGAGAPNTGELFF TGTGCCAGCAGGGGGGCTGGGGCACCCAACACCGGGGAGCTGTTTTTT
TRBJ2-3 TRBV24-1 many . CATSESGRVTDTQYF TGTGCCACCAGTGAATCGGGGAGAGTCACAGATACGCAGTATTTT
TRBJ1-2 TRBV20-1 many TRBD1 CSARDPSTGAGYGYTF TGCAGTGCTAGAGACCCATCAACAGGGGCCGGCTATGGCTACACCTTC
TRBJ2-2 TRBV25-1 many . CASSDPGVTGELFF TGTGCCAGCAGTGATCCGGGGGTCACCGGGGAGCTGTTTTTT
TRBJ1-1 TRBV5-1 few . CASSFGDDTEAFF TGCGCCAGCAGCTTCGGGGACGACACTGAAGCTTTCTTT
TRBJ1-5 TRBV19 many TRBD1 CASSDRAWEQPQHF TGTGCCAGTAGTGACAGGGCGTGGGAGCAGCCCCAGCATTTT
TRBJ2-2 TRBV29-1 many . CSGVRGGGGFTGELFF TGCAGCGGCGTAAGGGGAGGCGGGGGCTTCACCGGGGAGCTGTTTTTT
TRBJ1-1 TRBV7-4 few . CASSSRTDMNTEAFF TGTGCCAGCAGCTCACGGACCGATATGAACACTGAAGCTTTCTTT
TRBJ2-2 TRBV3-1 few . CASSPPQGTSTGELFF TGTGCCAGCAGCCCTCCCCAGGGAACGAGCACCGGGGAGCTGTTTTTT
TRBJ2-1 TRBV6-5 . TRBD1 CASSYRGIDRGQFF TGTGCCAGCTCCTATAGGGGGATTGACAGGGGTCAGTTCTTC
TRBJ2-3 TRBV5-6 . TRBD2 CASNLGLAGTDTQYF TGTGCCAGCAACTTAGGACTAGCGGGGACAGATACGCAGTATTTT
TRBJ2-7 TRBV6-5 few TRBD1 CASSAPGQENYEQYF TGTGCCAGCAGTGCCCCCGGACAGGAAAACTACGAGCAGTACTTC
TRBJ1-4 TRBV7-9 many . CASSLAGEGKLFF TGTGCCAGCAGCTTAGCTGGGGAAGGAAAACTGTTTTTT
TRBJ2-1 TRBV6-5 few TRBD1 CASSYQPGQGMSEQFF TGTGCCAGCAGTTACCAACCGGGACAGGGGATGAGTGAGCAGTTCTTC
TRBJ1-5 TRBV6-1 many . CASSYSISNQPQHF TGTGCCAGCAGTTACAGTATTAGCAATCAGCCCCAGCATTTT
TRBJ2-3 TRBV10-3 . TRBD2 CAISVVAGGAGDTQYF TGTGCCATCAGTGTGGTAGCGGGGGGGGCCGGGGATACGCAGTATTTT
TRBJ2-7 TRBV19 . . CARTIQGIYYEQYF TGTGCCCGTACGATACAGGGAATTTACTACGAGCAGTACTTC
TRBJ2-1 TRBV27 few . CASSRLRNEQFF TGTGCCAGCAGTAGACTTCGGAATGAGCAGTTCTTC
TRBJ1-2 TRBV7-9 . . CASSFLESYWSYGYTF TGTGCCAGCAGCTTCCTAGAATCATATTGGTCCTATGGCTACACCTTC
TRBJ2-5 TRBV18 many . CASSPGAVETQYF TGTGCCAGCTCACCTGGGGCTGTGGAGACCCAGTACTTC
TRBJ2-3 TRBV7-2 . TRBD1 CASSLGQNTDTQYF TGTGCCAGCAGCTTGGGACAGAACACAGATACGCAGTATTTT
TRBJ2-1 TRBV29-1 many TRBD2 CSVEKRGGRNEQFF TGCAGCGTTGAGAAGCGGGGGGGAAGGAATGAGCAGTTCTTC